A single sample is the source of the 9 T cell receptor beta chains below, sequenced in a study of T cell responses to AZD1222 COVID-19 vaccine. Libraries were prepared by immunoSEQ multiplex PCR; TCRdb keeps only in-frame clonotypes and omits some of them. The table records approximately 150,000 clones, under 95% of them present only once. The sample was peripheral blood, taken on day 0 of AZD1222 vaccination. The source of these receptors is an adult in good health.

The V call is TRBV30, the J call TRBJ2-1; 7 bases align to TRBD1. The CDR3 covers 15 residues. In germline, CDR1 is GTSNPN, CDR2 SVGIG (reference sequence). With 0 bases clipped from V and 3 bases from J, the junction kept 5 bases outside the gene matches. The CDR3 sequence is CAWSVKGGIYNEQFF. The DNA for the CDR3 is TGTGCCTGGAGTGTAAAAGGGGGCATCTACAATGAGCAGTTCTTC.

DNA of the CDR3: TGTGCCAGCAGCTTAGGGATTCAGCCCCAGCATTTT. This gives the protein CASSLGIQPQHF. The chain has TRBV5-6 and TRBJ1-5; no clear D gene. The V gene lost 2 bases and the J gene lost 6 bases, with 6 bases spanning the gap. Per germline, CDR1 SGHDT and CDR2 YYEEEE. The CDR3 sequence is 12 residues long.

This clone was detected many times. The V and J genes are TRBV6-5 and TRBJ2-7; no reliable D call. The germline CDR1 and CDR2 sequences are MNHEY and SVGAGI. The V end was cut by 8 bases, the J end by 0 bases, with 8 bases between. The CDR3 sequence is 12 residues long. CDR3 DNA: TGTGCCAGCTATTCGTTCTCCTACGAGCAGTACTTC. Translating gives CASYSFSYEQYF.

The chain joins TRBV25-1 to TRBJ1-4; D is undetermined. V was clipped by 1 base and J by 4 bases, with 10 bases between them. The CDR3 totals 15 residues. CDR1 and CDR2 from the germline V gene are MGHDK and SYGVNS. CDR3 sequence reads: CASSEWRDVNEKLFF. The CDR3 DNA is TGTGCCAGCAGTGAATGGAGAGACGTTAATGAAAAACTGTTTTTT. Drawing the rest from reference TRBV25-1 and TRBJ1-4, the complete variable domain is EADIYQTPRYLVIGTGKKITLECSQTMGHDKMYWYQQDPGMELHLIHYSYGVNSTEKGDLSSESTVSRIRTEHFPLTLESARPSHTSQYLCASSEWRDVNEKLFFGSGTQLSVL.

This chain joins TRBV19 and TRBJ2-7; D is ambiguous. The CDR3 sequence is 12 residues long. Germline V gene data show CDR1 as LNHDA and CDR2 as SQIVND (reference sequence). V was clipped by 6 bases and J by 6 bases, with 12 bases between them. CDR3 in DNA: TGTGCCAGTAGAACAGACACGGGCGAGCAGTACTTC. Encoded protein: CASRTDTGEQYF.

The rearrangement links TRBV9 to TRBJ2-3, with TRBD2 identical over 8 bases. The trim removed 2 bases at V and 5 bases at J, leaving 13 bases unmatched. Germline CDR1 SGDLS, CDR2 YYNGEE. The CDR3 is made up of 17 amino acids. As DNA, the CDR3 is TGTGCCAGCAGCGTGCTTAGCGGGGCAACCCGAGGAGATACGCAGTATTTT. It is translated as CASSVLSGATRGDTQYF. Full variable domain (rest looked up from reference TRBV9 and TRBJ2-3): DSGVTQTPKHLITATGQRVTLRCSPRSGDLSVYWYQQSLDQGLQFLIQYYNGEERAKGNILERFSAQQFPDLHSELNLSSLELGDSALYFCASSVLSGATRGDTQYFGPGTRLTVL.

The rearrangement joins TRBV7-9 to TRBJ2-7; 7 positions match TRBD1. V gave up 4 bases and J gave up 6 bases; unmatched junction bases: 9. Germline-derived CDR1 and CDR2 are SEHNR and FQNEAQ (reference sequence). This CDR3 is 14 amino acids long. CDR3 nucleotides: TGTGCCAGCAGCTCGGACAGGTTTCTGGGCGAGCAGTACTTC. This encodes CASSSDRFLGEQYF.

This clone has only one observation. This chain uses TRBV11-3 with TRBJ2-1, with 11 bases aligning to TRBD1. The CDR3 spans 16 residues. CDR1 SGHNT and CDR2 YENEEA come from the germline V gene. Unmatched junction bases numbered 13, after V lost 5 bases and J lost 10 bases. The CDR3, as DNA: TGTGCCAGCAGCCCAAGGACAGGGGGCGAACTGGAGGAGCAGTTCTTC. As protein: CASSPRTGGELEEQFF.

The V gene is TRBV7-2, the J gene TRBJ2-3; D is unresolved. Germline V gives CDR1 SGHTA, CDR2 FQGNSA. Trimming stripped 1 base from V and 3 bases from J, with 5 bases between. The CDR3 is 13 amino acids. CDR3 region: CASSLGLTDTQYF. CDR3 coding DNA: TGTGCCAGCAGCTTAGGCCTGACAGATACGCAGTATTTT.